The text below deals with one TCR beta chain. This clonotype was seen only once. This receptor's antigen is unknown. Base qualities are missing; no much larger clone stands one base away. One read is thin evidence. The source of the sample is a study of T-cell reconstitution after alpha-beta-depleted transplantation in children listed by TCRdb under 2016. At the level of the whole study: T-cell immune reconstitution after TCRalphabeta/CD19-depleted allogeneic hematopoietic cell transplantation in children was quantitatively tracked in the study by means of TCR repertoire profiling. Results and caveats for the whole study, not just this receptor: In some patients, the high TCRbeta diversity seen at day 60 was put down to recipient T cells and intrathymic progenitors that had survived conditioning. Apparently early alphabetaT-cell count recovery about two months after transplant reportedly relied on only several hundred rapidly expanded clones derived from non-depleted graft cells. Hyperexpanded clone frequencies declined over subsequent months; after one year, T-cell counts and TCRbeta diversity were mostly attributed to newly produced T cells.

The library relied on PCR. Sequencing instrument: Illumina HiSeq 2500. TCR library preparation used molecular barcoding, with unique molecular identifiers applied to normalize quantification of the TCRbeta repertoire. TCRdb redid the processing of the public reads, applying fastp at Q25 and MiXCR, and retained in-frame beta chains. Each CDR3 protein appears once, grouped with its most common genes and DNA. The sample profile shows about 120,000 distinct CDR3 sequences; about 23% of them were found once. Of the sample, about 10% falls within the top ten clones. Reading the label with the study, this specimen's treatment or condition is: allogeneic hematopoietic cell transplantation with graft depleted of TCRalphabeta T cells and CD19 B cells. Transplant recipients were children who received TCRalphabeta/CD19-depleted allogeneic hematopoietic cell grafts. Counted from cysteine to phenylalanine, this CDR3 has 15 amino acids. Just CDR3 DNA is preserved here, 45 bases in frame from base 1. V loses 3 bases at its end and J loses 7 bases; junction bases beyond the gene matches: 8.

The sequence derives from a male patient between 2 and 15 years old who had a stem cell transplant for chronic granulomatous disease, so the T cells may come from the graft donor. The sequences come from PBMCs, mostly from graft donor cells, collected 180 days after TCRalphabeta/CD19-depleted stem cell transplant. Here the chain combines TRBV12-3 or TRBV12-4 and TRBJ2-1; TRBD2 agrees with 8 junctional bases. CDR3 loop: CASSFRRGDMNEQFF. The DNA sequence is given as TGTGCCAGCAGTTTCCGGCGGGGGGATATGAATGAGCAGTTCTTC.